Below, 10 T cell receptor beta chains from the same sample are listed, as sequenced in a study of T-cell memory formation after mild COVID-19. From the 5' RACE reads, TCRdb called clonotypes with MiXCR, one entry per CDR3 protein. The data contain 340,000 or so distinct CDR3 sequences, over 10% of them seen just once; the ten biggest clones take up about 21%. The sequencing sample was made of PBMCs or a T cell subset sorted from them (not recorded which). Receptors originate from a man younger than 35 who had mild COVID-19 (a few samples of this study predate the infection). Cell type and time point are not known.

Ten or more counts support this clonotype. The V gene is TRBV19, the J gene TRBJ2-2, with D hard to call. This CDR3 is 16 amino acids long. Germline assignment: CDR1 LNHDA and CDR2 SQIVND (reference sequence). V was shortened by 6 bases and J by 4 bases, with 18 bases between the two germline ends. The CDR3 region is CASRFLPGRGTGELFF. The CDR3 DNA is TGTGCCAGTAGGTTCCTGCCGGGTCGAGGCACCGGGGAGCTGTTTTTT.

At least ten counts were recorded for this clonotype. The J gene is TRBJ2-7, the V gene TRBV7-6; 8 bases map to TRBD1. The trim removed 1 base at V and 3 bases at J, leaving 5 bases unmatched. This CDR3 contains 15 residues. The V gene's germline CDR1 is SGHVS and CDR2 FNYEAQ. The CDR3 spells CASSLDGTGFYEQYF. The CDR3 region has the DNA TGTGCCAGCAGCTTAGACGGGACAGGTTTCTACGAGCAGTACTTC.

This rearrangement joins TRBV9 to TRBJ2-3; D ambiguous. The CDR3 sequence is 14 residues long. V gave up 0 bases and J gave up 3 bases, with 8 bases separating them. Germline CDR1 SGDLS, CDR2 YYNGEE. The CDR3 region has the DNA TGTGCCAGCAGCGTAGTGGAGAGGACAGATACGCAGTATTTT. Encoded protein: CASSVVERTDTQYF.

This clonotype was counted only a few times. This chain links TRBV5-4 with TRBJ2-3; D could derive from TRBD1 or TRBD2 (6 bases each). The CDR3 has 16 amino acids. Trimming cost V 4 bases and J 1 base, with 16 bases left between them. CDR1 is SGHNT and CDR2 is YYREEE in the germline V gene (reference sequence). The DNA for the CDR3 is TGTGCCAGCAGCCTTGACGGGGGCGCGGGCACAGATACGCAGTATTTT. As protein: CASSLDGGAGTDTQYF. Variable domain in full (rest from reference TRBV5-4 and TRBJ2-3): ETGVTQSPTHLIKTRGQQVTLRCSSQSGHNTVSWYQQALGQGPQFIFQYYREEENGRGNFPPRFSGLQFPNYSSELNVNALELDDSALYLCASSLDGGAGTDTQYFGPGTRLTVL.

The chain joins TRBV7-2 to TRBJ1-6; 8 bases fit TRBD1. The CDR3 spans 16 residues. Germline-derived CDR1 and CDR2 are SGHTA and FQGNSA. With 0 bases clipped from V and 2 bases from J, the junction kept 0 bases outside the gene matches. In nucleotides, the CDR3 is TGTGCCAGCAGCTTAGCGACAGGGGCCTATAATTCACCCCTCCACTTT. Translating gives CASSLATGAYNSPLHF.

The rearrangement joins TRBV5-1 to TRBJ1-3; no reliable D call. Between the trimmed V and J ends, which lost 3 bases and 4 bases, there was a span of 11 bases. Germline V gene lookup returns CDR1 SGHRS and CDR2 YFSETQ. CDR3 length equals 14 residues. The CDR3 DNA is TGCGCCAGCAGCTCCGGGCCAGGAGGAAACACCATATATTTT. Encoded protein: CASSSGPGGNTIYF.

In this sample, this clonotype turned up a few times. The rearrangement uses TRBV7-2 and TRBJ2-1; D not certain. With 0 bases removed from V and 9 bases from J, the gap between germline ends came to 6 bases. Germline V gene sequence: CDR1 SGHTA, CDR2 FQGNSA. The CDR3 consists of 12 residues. CDR3 sequence (DNA): TGTGCCAGCAGCTTAGCTGCCTTTGAGCAGTTCTTC. It codes for CASSLAAFEQFF. The full variable domain, with the rest looked up from reference TRBV7-2 and TRBJ2-1, is GAGVSQSPSNKVTEKGKDVELRCDPISGHTALYWYRQSLGQGLEFLIYFQGNSAPDKSGLPSDRFSAERTGGSVSTLTIQRTQQEDSAVYLCASSLAAFEQFFGPGTRLTVL.

The chain couples TRBV18 to TRBJ1-1; no clear D gene. This CDR3 is 14 amino acids long. V lost 3 bases and J 7 bases, leaving 15 bases between the germline ends. Germline assignment: CDR1 KGHSH and CDR2 LQKENI. CDR3 nucleotides: TGTGCCAGCTCACCCCTTGGTGGGTCCAGTGAAGCTTTCTTT. This translates into CASSPLGGSSEAFF. The full variable domain, its missing parts supplied by reference TRBV18 and TRBJ1-1, is NAGVMQNPRHLVRRRGQEARLRCSPMKGHSHVYWYRQLPEEGLKFMVYLQKENIIDESGMPKERFSAEFPKEGPSILRIQQVVRGDSAAYFCASSPLGGSSEAFFGQGTRLTVV.

This sequence joins TRBV5-1 and TRBJ1-2; D possibly corresponds to TRBD1 (5 bases). Trimming removed 3 bases at V and 8 bases at J, with 14 bases between. Germline V gene lookup returns CDR1 SGHRS and CDR2 YFSETQ. CDR3 length equals 13 residues. CDR3 region: CASSSGGADGYTF. DNA for the CDR3: TGCGCCAGCAGCTCCGGAGGGGCGGACGGCTACACCTTC.

V is TRBV5-6 and J is TRBJ2-5; D tentatively fits TRBD1 or TRBD2 (5 bases each). CDR3 length equals 17 residues. V dropped 0 bases and J dropped 2 bases, with 17 bases sitting between them. Per germline, CDR1 SGHDT and CDR2 YYEEEE. The CDR3 bases are TGTGCCAGCAGCTTGGTCGCCACCTTGGGGACGCAAGAGACCCAGTACTTC. Translation: CASSLVATLGTQETQYF.